This TCR beta chain was observed in a study of T cells in Graves' hyperthyroidism and ophthalmopathy. On the study more broadly: Peripheral blood samples were taken at initial diagnosis, prior to any treatment.

Pregnant or lactating patients were excluded, as were those with uncontrolled infection or other autoimmune disease. Notes on this clonotype: Germline and junction disagree at one end, which may indicate a read error.

Germline V gene lookup returns CDR1 LGHNT and CDR2 FRNRAP. This CDR3 contains 13 residues. There were TCR beta CDR3 regions amplified from RNA transcripts. The study used the HTBI primer set for a first-round RT-PCR of the TCR CDR3. TCRdb independently ran MiXCR on the multiplex PCR reads; one entry per CDR3 protein. The repertoire consists of 550,000 to 850,000 distinct CDR3 sequences, with roughly a sixth occurring once and the leading ten covering 15% to 20%. Sequenced: blood. This receptor was obtained from a woman in her forties or fifties with Graves' hyperthyroidism that later progressed to Graves' ophthalmopathy. The V and J genes are TRBV12-5 and TRBJ2-1, with D perhaps being TRBD1 or TRBD2 (5 bases each). In nucleotides, the CDR3 is TGTGCTACCCGGGACGGAAACTACAATGAGCAGCTCTTC. This gives the protein CATRDGNYNEQLF.